Below are 30 T cell receptor beta chains sequenced from a single sample in a study of CD8 T cells in Susac syndrome. An input of roughly 0.5 to 1 ug of RNA was subjected to reverse transcription using random hexamers. TCRdb reanalysed the immunoSEQ multiplex PCR reads using MiXCR and keeps one entry per CDR3 protein. This sample has around 110,000 distinct CDR3 sequences, with around 94% found just once. Specimen: CD8+ T cells from PBMCs. These receptors were taken from a human donor with Susac syndrome.

V usage is TRBV20-1 and J usage is TRBJ1-2; 12 nucleotides match TRBD1. Losses at the gene ends were 2 bases for V and 8 bases for J; bases not matched to a gene: 6. Germline-derived CDR1 and CDR2 are DFQATT and SNEGSKA (reference sequence). There are 14 residues in the CDR3. CDR3 residues: CSARPPGTGGGYTF. DNA for the CDR3: TGCAGTGCTAGACCGCCCGGGACAGGGGGCGGCTACACCTTC.

This rearrangement joins TRBV6-6 to TRBJ2-1; 9 bases match TRBD2. The ends lost 7 bases at V and 7 bases at J; junction bases unmatched: 5. There are 13 residues in the CDR3. Germline V gene sequence: CDR1 MNHNY, CDR2 SVGAGI (reference sequence). CDR3: CASMAGGGNEQFF. The CDR3 DNA sequence: TGTGCCAGCATGGCGGGAGGGGGAAATGAGCAGTTCTTC.

V is TRBV9 and J is TRBJ2-1, with D perhaps being TRBD1 or TRBD2 (7 bases each). Deletions cut 0 bases from V and 5 bases from J, with 12 bases between. Germline assignment: CDR1 SGDLS and CDR2 YYNGEE. The CDR3 is made up of 15 amino acids. The CDR3 region is CASSVGQGGNNEQFF. CDR3 nucleotides: TGTGCCAGCAGCGTAGGGCAGGGGGGGAACAATGAGCAGTTCTTC.

This clonotype was counted a single time. The J gene is TRBJ1-6, the V gene TRBV7-6; D is ambiguous. Germline V gives CDR1 SGHVS, CDR2 FNYEAQ. The CDR3 covers 17 residues. Trimming pared 2 bases from V and 3 bases from J, leaving 14 bases between. The CDR3 region is CASSLTFPGDYNSPLHF. The CDR3 DNA reads TGTGCCAGCAGCTTAACATTCCCAGGAGACTATAATTCACCCCTCCACTTT.

The rearrangement joins TRBV6-7 to TRBJ1-6, with 9 bases identical to TRBD1. TRBV6-7 is filed as an ORF, its function uncertain. With 7 bases clipped from V and 8 bases from J, the junction kept 9 bases outside the gene matches. This CDR3 has 15 residues. The DNA for the CDR3 is TGTGCCAGCATTTCTGGACAGGGGACTCATTCACCCCTCCACTTT. It encodes CASISGQGTHSPLHF.

This sequence joins TRBV7-8 and TRBJ2-7, with D tentatively TRBD1 (5 bases). The V and J ends lost 1 base and 3 bases respectively, with 16 bases between them. CDR3 length: 16 residues. CDR1 and CDR2 from the germline V gene are SGHVS and FQNEAQ. CDR3 DNA: TGTGCCAGCAGCTTAGTAGATGGGCCTAGGGGCTACGAGCAGTACTTC. Translation gives CASSLVDGPRGYEQYF.

The rearrangement uses TRBV27 and TRBJ2-7, with D possibly TRBD2 on 5 matching bases. V dropped 6 bases and J dropped 5 bases, with 8 bases sitting between them. Germline V gene lookup returns CDR1 MNHEY and CDR2 SMNVEV (reference sequence). The CDR3 covers 11 residues. The CDR3 DNA reads as TGTGCCAGCAGCTTCGGGGACGAGCAGTACTTC. Encoded protein: CASSFGDEQYF.

The V call is TRBV7-9, the J call TRBJ2-7; TRBD2 matches 11 bases. This CDR3 has 16 residues. Germline V gene lookup returns CDR1 SEHNR and CDR2 FQNEAQ (reference sequence). Losses at the gene ends were 5 bases for V and 2 bases for J; bases not matched to a gene: 8. CDR3 sequence reads: CASSARTSGLTYEQYF. The CDR3 DNA follows: TGTGCCAGCAGCGCTAGGACTAGCGGGCTTACCTACGAGCAGTACTTC.

The rearrangement links TRBV10-3 to TRBJ2-2; 11 bases align to TRBD1. V lost 7 bases to trimming and J lost 5 bases; unmatched junction nucleotides: 3. Germline CDR1 is ENHRY and CDR2 is SYGVKD. The CDR3 has 14 amino acids. CDR3 DNA: TGTGCCATCACCGGACAGGGGGCGACCGGGGAGCTGTTTTTT. The encoded protein is CAITGQGATGELFF.

This chain connects TRBV29-1 to TRBJ2-3, with D perhaps TRBD2 (6 bases). This CDR3 is built from 15 residues. V was trimmed by 0 bases and J by 8 bases, leaving 18 bases between them. CDR1 and CDR2 from the germline V gene are SQVTM and ANQGSEA. The CDR3 sequence is CSVEDWRQGAGTQYF. The CDR3 DNA is TGCAGCGTTGAAGATTGGAGGCAGGGAGCGGGTACGCAGTATTTT.

The chain carries TRBV15 and TRBJ2-1; D remains ambiguous. CDR1 is LNHNV, CDR2 YYDKDF, per germline (reference sequence). CDR3 length: 15 residues. Trimming left V 0 bases short and J 9 bases short, with 15 bases between. The chain's CDR3 is CATSRDNSHPGEQFF. DNA for the CDR3: TGTGCCACCAGCAGAGATAATTCCCACCCCGGTGAGCAGTTCTTC.

This clonotype was found once. The chain recombines TRBV14 with TRBJ2-2; D uncertain. Germline V gene sequence: CDR1 SGHDN, CDR2 FVKESK. V dropped 0 bases and J dropped 2 bases, with 10 bases sitting between them. This CDR3 has 16 residues. The CDR3 loop reads CASSQDQPRNTGELFF. CDR3 DNA sequence: TGTGCCAGCAGCCAAGATCAGCCCAGAAACACCGGGGAGCTGTTTTTT.

The rearrangement joins TRBV2 to TRBJ2-7; D not certain. The CDR3 consists of 11 residues. The V gene's germline CDR1 is SNHLY and CDR2 FYNNEI. Trimming cost V 6 bases and J 6 bases, with 9 bases left between them. The CDR3 spells CASSRTAEQYF. For the CDR3, the DNA is TGTGCCAGCAGCCGAACCGCCGAGCAGTACTTC.

This chain links TRBV27 with TRBJ2-2, with D maybe TRBD2 (5 bases). The CDR3 totals 15 residues. V was clipped by 2 bases and J by 4 bases, with 11 bases between them. The V gene's germline CDR1 is MNHEY and CDR2 SMNVEV (reference sequence). CDR3 sequence reads: CASSLNTAGTGELFF. For the CDR3, the DNA is TGTGCCAGCAGTTTAAACACCGCGGGCACCGGGGAGCTGTTTTTT.

The rearrangement joins TRBV27 to TRBJ2-1; TRBD1 is a possible D gene (5 bases). Germline values: CDR1 MNHEY, CDR2 SMNVEV (reference sequence). V gave up 3 bases and J gave up 5 bases, with 11 bases separating them. There are 14 residues in the CDR3. CDR3 sequence reads: CASSFSRGNNEQFF. Written as DNA, the CDR3 is TGTGCCAGCAGTTTCTCAAGGGGTAACAATGAGCAGTTCTTC.

The rearrangement links TRBV27 to TRBJ2-1; D remains ambiguous. CDR1 is MNHEY, CDR2 SMNVEV, per germline (reference sequence). Trimming removed 3 bases from V and 6 bases from J, with 15 bases in between. There are 15 residues in the CDR3. Here the CDR3 reads CASSLSSEGLNEQFF. Written as DNA, the CDR3 is TGTGCCAGCAGTTTGAGCAGCGAAGGTCTCAATGAGCAGTTCTTC.

This chain joins TRBV29-1 and TRBJ2-3, with 9 positions matching TRBD1. The CDR3 covers 17 residues. J gave up 5 bases and V 0 bases, and 12 bases lay outside the gene matches. From germline, CDR1 is SQVTM and CDR2 ANQGSEA. The CDR3 here is CSVEDLQGAQPRDTQYF. CDR3 nucleotides: TGCAGCGTTGAAGACCTACAGGGGGCGCAACCCCGAGATACGCAGTATTTT.

This clonotype is labeled as medium-sized (0.01 to 0.1%). Germline and junction disagree at one end, which may indicate a read error. The chain uses TRBV5-1 and TRBJ2-7; D is unresolved. Germline CDR1 reads SGHRS; CDR2 reads YFSETQ. CDR3 size: 11 residues. The CDR3 region has the DNA TGTGCCAGCAGCTTAGGCTACGAGCAGTACTTC. Its translation: CASSLGYEQYF.

The chain joins TRBV3-1 to TRBJ2-1; D might be TRBD2 (5 bases). V lost 0 bases, J lost 0 bases, and 12 bases lay in between. The CDR3 length is 17 residues. The germline V gene encodes CDR1 LGHDT and CDR2 YNNKEL (reference sequence). The CDR3 region is CASSQELSGSSYNEQFF. Here the CDR3 DNA reads TGTGCCAGCAGCCAAGAATTGTCGGGGAGCTCCTACAATGAGCAGTTCTTC.

This chain uses TRBV11-1 with TRBJ1-2; a possible D gene is TRBD1 (5 bases). Between the trimmed V and J ends, which lost 5 bases and 4 bases, there was a span of 17 bases. This CDR3 spans 15 amino acids. Germline lookup yields CDR1 SGHAT and CDR2 FQDESV (reference sequence). The CDR3 DNA is TGTGCCAGCAGCGCTTTCTCCGGGACGGTCTATGGCTACACCTTC. Translated: CASSAFSGTVYGYTF.

The chain carries TRBV24-1 and TRBJ2-5; weak D call: TRBD2 (6 bases). With 4 bases removed from V and 2 bases from J, the gap between germline ends came to 13 bases. CDR1 KGHDR and CDR2 SFDVKD come from the germline V gene. The CDR3 runs to 15 residues. The CDR3: CATSDPGTDQETQYF. CDR3 DNA: TGTGCCACCAGTGACCCCGGGACTGATCAAGAGACCCAGTACTTC.

The rearrangement links TRBV19 to TRBJ1-2; 8 nucleotides align to TRBD1. Germline-derived CDR1 and CDR2 are LNHDA and SQIVND (reference sequence). The CDR3 extends over 16 amino acids. V was pared by 3 bases and J by 6 bases, with 12 bases of the junction left unmatched. The DNA for the CDR3 is TGTGCCAGTAGTATTACCCAGGACAGGGACTTCCATGGCTACACCTTC. This gives the protein CASSITQDRDFHGYTF.

V and J are TRBV7-2 and TRBJ2-7, with TRBD1 as a possible D gene (6 bases). CDR1 SGHTA and CDR2 FQGNSA come from the germline V gene. CDR3 length: 14 residues. The V end lost 4 bases, the J end lost 0 bases, and 10 bases lay between the germline ends. CDR3 DNA sequence: TGTGCCAGCAGCTCGGCAGGGGTCTCCTACGAGCAGTACTTC. It encodes CASSSAGVSYEQYF.

This clonotype occurred once. This chain connects TRBV2 to TRBJ2-7, with a tentative D call TRBD2 (6 bases). The V end was cut by 2 bases, the J end by 8 bases, with 10 bases between. Germline V gene sequence: CDR1 SNHLY, CDR2 FYNNEI. The CDR3 runs to 12 residues. CDR3 DNA: TGTGCCAGCAGTGAAAGGAGGGATAAGCAGTACTTC. Its protein is CASSERRDKQYF.

The chain links TRBV7-9 to TRBJ2-7; weak D call: TRBD2 (6 bases). V gave up 5 bases and J gave up 6 bases, with 11 bases separating them. The CDR3 consists of 12 residues. Germline CDR1 and CDR2: SEHNR and FQNEAQ (reference sequence). CDR3: CASSNGGGEQYF. The CDR3 DNA reads as TGTGCCAGCAGCAACGGGGGAGGCGAGCAGTACTTC.

This chain uses TRBV6-1 with TRBJ1-2, with D possibly TRBD1 on 5 matching bases. V lost 7 bases, J lost 6 bases, and 15 bases lay in between. This CDR3 contains 13 residues. Germline V gene data show CDR1 as MNHNS and CDR2 as SASEGT. CDR3 coding DNA: TGTGCCAGCACCCAAAGATCGACAGATGGCTACACCTTC. Protein product: CASTQRSTDGYTF.

This rearrangement joins TRBV29-1 to TRBJ2-2; D is possibly TRBD1 (6 bases). V was pared by 2 bases and J by 6 bases, with 19 bases between. The CDR3 extends over 16 amino acids. Germline CDR1 is SQVTM and CDR2 is ANQGSEA. In nucleotides, the CDR3 is TGCAGCGTTGAAATCGCCCAGGGGCTAAGGTCCGGGGAGCTGTTTTTT. It yields the protein CSVEIAQGLRSGELFF.

J is TRBJ2-5 and V is TRBV9; D is possibly TRBD1 or TRBD2 (7 bases each). This CDR3 has 15 amino acids. CDR1 and CDR2 from the germline V gene are SGDLS and YYNGEE. Trimming removed 3 bases at V and 4 bases at J, with 16 bases between. The CDR3 reads CASSATQGRGETQYF. The CDR3 DNA sequence: TGTGCCAGCAGCGCCACACAGGGGAGGGGAGAGACCCAGTACTTC.

V is TRBV7-9 and J is TRBJ2-7; 8 nucleotides agree with TRBD1. The CDR3 is 17 residues long. J was trimmed by 0 bases and V by 3 bases; bases with no gene match: 10. Germline V gene sequence: CDR1 SEHNR, CDR2 FQNEAQ (reference sequence). In DNA, the CDR3 is TGTGCCAGCAGCTTGGGGACAGGAACCCTTAGCTCCTACGAGCAGTACTTC. Translating gives CASSLGTGTLSSYEQYF.

The J gene is TRBJ2-1, the V gene TRBV14, with 7 bases lining up with TRBD1. V was clipped by 3 bases and J by 3 bases; unmatched bases: 8. CDR1 is SGHDN and CDR2 is FVKESK in the germline V gene. The CDR3 runs to 16 residues. CDR3 sequence: CASSQHDREFYNEQFF. Written as DNA, the CDR3 is TGTGCCAGCAGCCAGCACGACAGGGAGTTCTACAATGAGCAGTTCTTC.